This TCR beta chain originates from a study of spatial heterogeneity in lung cancer. Study observations and caveats: The authors estimated that approximately 6.3% of tumor T cells were covered for alpha chains and 13% to 15% for beta chains. Tumors with more nonsynonymous mutations had more expanded intratumoral alpha and beta TCRs.

TCRdb re-analysed the 5' RACE reads in MiXCR, keeping a single row per CDR3 protein. This table has over 10,000 distinct CDR3 sequences, roughly 6% appearing once. This clonotype is large (0.1 to 1%) by share. Antigen: not known. This beta chain slipped into a library made for alpha chains as a stray read, so its size is not meaningful. The CDR3 is 17 residues long. Germline CDR1 LGHNA, CDR2 YSLEER. V trimming: 0 bases; J trimming: 6 bases; junction bases outside the gene matches: 5. The time point: sample taken at primary tumor resection. The source of this sequence is a female donor with early-stage non-small cell lung cancer. The specimen was lung tumor tissue, collected at surgery. This sequence joins TRBV4-3 and TRBJ2-2; 12 bases align to TRBD2. The DNA of the CDR3 is TGCGCCAGCAGCCAAGATCCCCCTAGCGGGGGGGCCGGGGAGCTGTTTTTT. It specifies CASSQDPPSGGAGELFF.